The clone carrying this T cell receptor beta chain has a handful of counts. Reverse transcribing all isolated RNA meant expressed TCRB transcripts were sequenced. Sequenced by immunoSEQ multiplex PCR; TCRdb stores in-frame clones only, minus some. In the table there are some 400,000 clones, about 15% of which are singletons. This sample is drawn from a study of beta chain features in type 1 diabetes. Looked up from germline, CDR1 is KGHSH and CDR2 is LQKENI. V was clipped by 3 bases and J by 9 bases, with 12 bases between them. The CDR3 spans 13 residues. The gene calls are TRBV18 and TRBJ2-1; the D is unclear. Sequenced input: naive CD4+ T cells from blood. The clonotype originates from a woman aged 18-29 years in good health. This chain's CDR3 is CASSPVGRGEQFF. CDR3 sequence (DNA): TGTGCCAGCTCACCCGTCGGAAGAGGTGAGCAGTTCTTC.